This TCR beta chain derives from a study of cytotoxic CD8 clonotypes in ibrutinib-treated CLL. Study-level findings and limits: Clonality (at baseline) was higher than in age-matched healthy donors and tracked circulating CD8+ T-cell counts.

Some clones are missing from TCRdb's copy, which holds only in-frame ones; the method was immunoSEQ multiplex PCR. This table has about 310,000 clones, around four fifths appearing once. Trimming shortened V by 5 bases and J by 0 bases, and 10 bases separated the two germline ends. Germline assignment: CDR1 SGHNT and CDR2 YENEEA. The CDR3 contains 14 residues. This clone was seen more than once but under ten times. The antigen remains undetermined. The input for sequencing was PBMCs, taken before ibrutinib treatment. This receptor was identified in a human donor with chronic lymphocytic leukemia. The chain uses TRBV11-3 and TRBJ1-1; D is unresolved. The chain's CDR3 is CASSMDGMNTEAFF. The CDR3 nucleotides are TGTGCCAGCAGCATGGACGGAATGAACACTGAAGCTTTCTTT.